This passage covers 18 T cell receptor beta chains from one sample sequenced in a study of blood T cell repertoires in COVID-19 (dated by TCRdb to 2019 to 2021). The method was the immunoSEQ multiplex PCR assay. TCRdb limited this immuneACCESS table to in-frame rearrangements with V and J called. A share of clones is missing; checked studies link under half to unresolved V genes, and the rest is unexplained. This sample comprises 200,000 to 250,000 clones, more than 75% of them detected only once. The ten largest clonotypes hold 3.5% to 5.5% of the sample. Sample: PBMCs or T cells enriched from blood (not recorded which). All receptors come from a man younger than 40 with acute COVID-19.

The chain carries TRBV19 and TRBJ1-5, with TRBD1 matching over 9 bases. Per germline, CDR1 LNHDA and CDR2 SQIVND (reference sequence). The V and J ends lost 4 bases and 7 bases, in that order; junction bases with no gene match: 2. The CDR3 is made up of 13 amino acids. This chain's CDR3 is CASSTQGAQPQHF. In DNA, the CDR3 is TGTGCCAGTAGTACACAGGGGGCACAGCCCCAGCATTTT.

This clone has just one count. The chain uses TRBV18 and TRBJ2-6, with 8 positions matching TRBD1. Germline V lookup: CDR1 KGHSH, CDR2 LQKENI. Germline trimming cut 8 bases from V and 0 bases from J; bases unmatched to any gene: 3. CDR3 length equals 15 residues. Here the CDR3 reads CASGQGTSGANVLTF. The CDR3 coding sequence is TGTGCCAGCGGACAGGGAACCTCTGGGGCCAACGTCCTGACTTTC.

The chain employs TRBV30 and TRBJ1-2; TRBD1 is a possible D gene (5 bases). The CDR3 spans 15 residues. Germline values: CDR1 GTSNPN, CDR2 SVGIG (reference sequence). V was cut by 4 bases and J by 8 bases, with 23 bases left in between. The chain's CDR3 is CAWNSRGTSKRGYTF. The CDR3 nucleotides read TGTGCCTGGAATAGCCGCGGGACTTCAAAAAGAGGCTACACCTTC.

The CDR3 DNA reads TGTGCCAGCAGGGCGGGACAGGGCAATCAGCCCCAGCATTTT. It is translated as CASRAGQGNQPQHF. The V call is TRBV6-5, the J call TRBJ1-5, with 8 bases fitting TRBD1. Losses at the gene ends were 6 bases for V and 2 bases for J; bases not matched to a gene: 3. The germline V gene has CDR1 MNHEY and CDR2 SVGAGI. The CDR3 has 14 amino acids.

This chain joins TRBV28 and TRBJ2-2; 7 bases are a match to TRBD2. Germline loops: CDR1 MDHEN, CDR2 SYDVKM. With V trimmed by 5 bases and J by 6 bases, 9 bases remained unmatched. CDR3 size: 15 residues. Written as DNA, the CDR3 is TGTGCCAGCAGTCGTTCAGCGGGGTTTCCCGGGGAGCTGTTTTTT. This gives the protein CASSRSAGFPGELFF.

CDR3 amino acids: CASSSAQQGGEQFF. CDR3 nucleotides: TGTGCCAGCAGCTCCGCCCAGCAGGGTGGTGAGCAGTTCTTC. The chain uses TRBV7-9 and TRBJ2-1; perhaps TRBD1 as D (5 bases). Germline-derived CDR1 and CDR2 are SEHNR and FQNEAQ (reference sequence). The CDR3 contains 14 residues. With 4 bases removed from V and 9 bases from J, the gap between germline ends came to 16 bases.

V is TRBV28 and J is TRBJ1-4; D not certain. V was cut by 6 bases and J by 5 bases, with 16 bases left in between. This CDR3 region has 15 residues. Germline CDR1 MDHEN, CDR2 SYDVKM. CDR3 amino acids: CASRARRWPNEKLFF. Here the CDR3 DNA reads TGTGCCAGCAGAGCCCGGAGGTGGCCCAATGAAAAACTGTTTTTT.

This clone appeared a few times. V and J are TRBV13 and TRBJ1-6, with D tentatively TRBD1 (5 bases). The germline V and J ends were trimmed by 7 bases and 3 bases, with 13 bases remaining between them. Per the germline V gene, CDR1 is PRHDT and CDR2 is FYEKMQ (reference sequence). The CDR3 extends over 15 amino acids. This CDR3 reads CASTWGRNYNSPLHF. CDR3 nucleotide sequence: TGTGCCAGCACTTGGGGCCGGAACTATAATTCACCCCTCCACTTT.

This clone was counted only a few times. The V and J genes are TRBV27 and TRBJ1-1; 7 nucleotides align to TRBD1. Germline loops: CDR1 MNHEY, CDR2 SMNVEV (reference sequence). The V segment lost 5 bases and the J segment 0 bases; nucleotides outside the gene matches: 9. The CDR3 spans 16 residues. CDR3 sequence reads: CASSPDREEMNTEAFF. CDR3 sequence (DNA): TGTGCCAGCAGTCCCGACAGGGAAGAGATGAACACTGAAGCTTTCTTT.

CDR3 in amino acids: CAVDRVLGTEAFF. CDR3 in DNA: TGTGCCGTAGACAGGGTACTGGGAACTGAAGCTTTCTTT. The chain has TRBV30 and TRBJ1-1; 7 nucleotides agree with TRBD1. CDR1 and CDR2 (germline): GTSNPN, SVGIG (reference sequence). The CDR3 runs to 13 residues. Trimming at V came to 8 bases and at J to 5 bases, leaving 11 bases not matched to a gene.

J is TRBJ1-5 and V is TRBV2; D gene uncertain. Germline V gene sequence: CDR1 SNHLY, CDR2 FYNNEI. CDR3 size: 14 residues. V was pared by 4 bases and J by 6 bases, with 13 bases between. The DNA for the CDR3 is TGTGCCAGCAGTGCGGATTGGGGAGCTCAGCCCCAGCATTTT. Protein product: CASSADWGAQPQHF.

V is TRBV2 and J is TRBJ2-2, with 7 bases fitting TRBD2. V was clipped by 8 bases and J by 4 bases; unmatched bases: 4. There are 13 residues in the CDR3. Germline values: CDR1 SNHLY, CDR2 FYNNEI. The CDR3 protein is CASLGGFTGELFF. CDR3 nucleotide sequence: TGTGCCAGCCTCGGGGGGTTCACCGGGGAGCTGTTTTTT. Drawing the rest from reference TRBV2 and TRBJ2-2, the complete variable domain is EPEVTQTPSHQVTQMGQEVILRCVPISNHLYFYWYRQILGQKVEFLVSFYNNEISEKSEIFDDQFSVERPDGSNFTLKIRSTKLEDSAMYFCASLGGFTGELFFGEGSRLTVL.

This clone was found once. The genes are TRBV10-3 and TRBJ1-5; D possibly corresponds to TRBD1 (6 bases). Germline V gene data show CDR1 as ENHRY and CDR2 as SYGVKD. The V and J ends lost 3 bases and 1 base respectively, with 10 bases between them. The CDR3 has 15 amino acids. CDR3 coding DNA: TGTGCCATCAGTGATTCAGGGGTGAGCAATCAGCCCCAGCATTTT. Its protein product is CAISDSGVSNQPQHF.

The CDR3 DNA is TGTGCCAGCAGCTTAGGACACTCTGGAAACACCATATATTTT. Amino acid sequence: CASSLGHSGNTIYF. This rearrangement joins TRBV11-2 to TRBJ1-3; D is undetermined. The CDR3 is 14 amino acids. From germline, CDR1 is SGHAT and CDR2 FQNNGV. Trimming shortened V by 1 base and J by 0 bases, and 4 bases separated the two germline ends.

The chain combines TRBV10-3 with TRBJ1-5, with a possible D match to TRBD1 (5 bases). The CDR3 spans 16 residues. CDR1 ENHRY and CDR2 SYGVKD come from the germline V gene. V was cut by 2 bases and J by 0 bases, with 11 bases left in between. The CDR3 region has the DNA TGTGCCATCAGTGAGAAGGGGATTGATAGCAATCAGCCCCAGCATTTT. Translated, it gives CAISEKGIDSNQPQHF.

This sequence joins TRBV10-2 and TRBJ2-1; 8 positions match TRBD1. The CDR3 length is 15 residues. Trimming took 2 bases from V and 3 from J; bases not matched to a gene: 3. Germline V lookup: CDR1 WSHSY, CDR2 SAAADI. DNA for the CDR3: TGCGCCAGCAGTGAGGACAGGGGCCTCTACAATGAGCAGTTCTTC. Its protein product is CASSEDRGLYNEQFF.

The CDR3 DNA reads TGCGCCAGCAGCCAATTGGGCGGGGCGAACTGGGCCGAGCAGTACTTC. As protein: CASSQLGGANWAEQYF. The rearrangement links TRBV4-1 to TRBJ2-7, with D possibly being TRBD2 (6 bases). The germline V gene has CDR1 MGHRA and CDR2 YSYEKL. V was clipped by 2 bases and J by 6 bases, with 20 bases between them. This CDR3 is built from 16 residues.

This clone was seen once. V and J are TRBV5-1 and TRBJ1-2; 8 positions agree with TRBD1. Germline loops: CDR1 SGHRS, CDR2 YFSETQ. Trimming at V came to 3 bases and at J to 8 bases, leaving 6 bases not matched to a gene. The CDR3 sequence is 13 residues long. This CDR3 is CASSWGTGEGYTF. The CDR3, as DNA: TGCGCCAGCAGCTGGGGGACAGGTGAAGGCTACACCTTC. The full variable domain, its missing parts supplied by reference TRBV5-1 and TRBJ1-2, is KAGVTQTPRYLIKTRGQQVTLSCSPISGHRSVSWYQQTPGQGLQFLFEYFSETQRNKGNFPGRFSGRQFSNSRSEMNVSTLELGDSALYLCASSWGTGEGYTFGSGTRLTVV.